The 28 T cell receptor beta chains below come from one sample, sequenced in a study of a mutant IDH1 vaccine in newly diagnosed glioma. Time point defined: week 47, end of study. Every vaccination contained 300 ug of the mutant IDH1 20-mer peptide and was paired with topical imiquimod. TCRdb keeps only in-frame clones here, not all; method: immunoSEQ multiplex PCR. The sample has 40,000 to 50,000 clones; 82% are singletons. For these TCRs, the target antigens are not known. The sample was PBMCs, taken from a glioma patient whose treatment included an IDH1 peptide vaccine. The receptors were sampled from a man between 18 and 35 years old with glioma. Some clones in this sample may be carry-over from other donors' samples.

This chain uses TRBV19 with TRBJ1-2; 9 positions agree with TRBD1. The junction had 8 bases not matched to a gene; V was cut back by 6 bases and J by 3 bases. Germline-derived CDR1 and CDR2 are LNHDA and SQIVND (reference sequence). CDR3 length: 15 residues. The CDR3 is CASRRTGEPHYGYTF. Here the CDR3 DNA reads TGTGCCAGTAGGAGGACAGGGGAGCCCCACTATGGCTACACCTTC. Full variable domain (remainder filled in from reference TRBV19 and TRBJ1-2): DGGITQSPKYLFRKEGQNVTLSCEQNLNHDAMYWYRQDPGQGLRLIYYSQIVNDFQKGDIAEGYSVSREKKESFPLTVTSAQKNPTAFYLCASRRTGEPHYGYTFGSGTRLTVV.

As DNA, the CDR3 is TGCGCCAGCAGCTTAGAAAGGGGGCTCAGCGGGGAGCTGTTTTTT. Protein: CASSLERGLSGELFF. This sequence joins TRBV4-3 and TRBJ2-2; 7 bases map to TRBD1. V dropped 5 bases and J dropped 7; count of bases not matched to a gene: 10. Looked up from germline, CDR1 is LGHNA and CDR2 is YSLEER. The CDR3 runs to 15 residues.

The chain employs TRBV30 and TRBJ2-3; D is ambiguous. The CDR3 length is 12 residues. V lost 0 bases and J lost 5, with 6 bases in between. Germline V gene data show CDR1 as GTSNPN and CDR2 as SVGIG (reference sequence). The CDR3 nucleotides are TGTGCCTGGAGTGTGGGGATAGATACGCAGTATTTT. Amino acid sequence: CAWSVGIDTQYF.

This clone was observed a single time. The V gene is TRBV2, the J gene TRBJ1-2, with 10 positions matching TRBD1. This CDR3 spans 13 amino acids. V gave up 6 bases and J gave up 5 bases; unmatched junction bases: 3. Germline CDR1 and CDR2: SNHLY and FYNNEI. This chain's CDR3 is CASRKGQGYGYTF. The CDR3 nucleotides are TGTGCCAGCAGAAAGGGACAGGGGTATGGCTACACCTTC.

V usage is TRBV30 and J usage is TRBJ2-5; tentatively, D is TRBD1 (6 bases). Germline loops: CDR1 GTSNPN, CDR2 SVGIG (reference sequence). CDR3 length equals 17 residues. V lost 3 bases and J lost 5, with 25 bases in between. CDR3 in DNA: TGTGCCTGGAGCGGCAACACAGGGCGCAGGTATTCCGAGACCCAGTACTTC. The encoded protein is CAWSGNTGRRYSETQYF.

The rearrangement links TRBV7-9 to TRBJ2-7; no reliable D call. Looked up from germline, CDR1 is SEHNR and CDR2 is FQNEAQ (reference sequence). Trimming stripped 3 bases from V and 0 bases from J, with 6 bases between. The CDR3 length is 13 residues. CDR3 protein: CASSFGNSYEQYF. The CDR3 nucleotides read TGTGCCAGCAGCTTTGGGAACTCCTACGAGCAGTACTTC.

The J gene is TRBJ1-6, the V gene TRBV7-6, with 9 bases lining up with TRBD1. After removal of 8 bases from V and 7 bases from J, the junction contained 9 bases not matched to a gene. Germline V CDR1 and CDR2: SGHVS, FNYEAQ. This CDR3 is 15 amino acids long. CDR3 DNA sequence: TGTGCCAGCTCACCAGGGGGGACAGGGAATTCACCCCTCCACTTT. It specifies CASSPGGTGNSPLHF.

This clone was found once. V gene TRBV9 combines with J gene TRBJ1-2; D gene ambiguous. Trimming stripped 3 bases from V and 4 bases from J, with 7 bases between. Germline V gives CDR1 SGDLS, CDR2 YYNGEE. The CDR3 consists of 12 residues. The CDR3 sequence: CASSATPYGYTF. The CDR3 nucleotides read TGTGCCAGCAGCGCAACCCCCTATGGCTACACCTTC.

The J gene is TRBJ2-1, the V gene TRBV7-8; maybe TRBD2 (6 bases). The germline V and J ends were trimmed by 1 base and 7 bases, with 8 bases remaining between them. Germline loops: CDR1 SGHVS, CDR2 FQNEAQ. This CDR3 is 13 amino acids long. The CDR3 is CASSLGGENEQFF. DNA of the CDR3: TGTGCCAGCAGCTTAGGGGGGGAGAATGAGCAGTTCTTC.

The gene calls are TRBV4-3 and TRBJ2-2; maybe TRBD2 (5 bases). The CDR3 length is 15 residues. V gave up 4 bases and J gave up 1 base, with 10 bases separating them. Germline CDR1 is LGHNA and CDR2 is YSLEER. DNA of the CDR3: TGCGCCAGCAGCCTTGGACTTTTGAACACCGGGGAGCTGTTTTTT. This sequence encodes CASSLGLLNTGELFF.

The rearrangement links TRBV19 to TRBJ1-1; 8 nucleotides line up with TRBD1. With 5 bases clipped from V and 3 bases from J, the junction kept 2 bases outside the gene matches. Germline V gives CDR1 LNHDA, CDR2 SQIVND (reference sequence). The CDR3 spans 13 residues. CDR3 DNA: TGTGCCAGTAGTCTACAGGGGGACACTGAAGCTTTCTTT. Translated: CASSLQGDTEAFF. The full variable domain, in which reference TRBV19 and TRBJ1-1 provide the parts outside the CDR3, is DGGITQSPKYLFRKEGQNVTLSCEQNLNHDAMYWYRQDPGQGLRLIYYSQIVNDFQKGDIAEGYSVSREKKESFPLTVTSAQKNPTAFYLCASSLQGDTEAFFGQGTRLTVV.

The CDR3, as DNA: TGTGCCAGCAGCCAATGGGGGTATGGCTACACCTTC. This translates into CASSQWGYGYTF. This sequence joins TRBV6-5 and TRBJ1-2, with D perhaps TRBD1 (5 bases). CDR1 MNHEY and CDR2 SVGAGI come from the germline V gene. V was cut by 6 bases and J by 5 bases, with 10 bases left in between. The CDR3 contains 12 residues.

The gene calls are TRBV9 and TRBJ1-2; D gene unclear. V shed 4 bases and J shed 3 bases, with 10 bases lying between them. The CDR3 has 13 residues. In germline, CDR1 is SGDLS, CDR2 YYNGEE. The CDR3 bases are TGTGCCAGCAGCCCCCGCGGCTACTATGGCTACACCTTC. Translation: CASSPRGYYGYTF. Using reference TRBV9 and TRBJ1-2 for the parts outside the CDR3, the full variable domain is DSGVTQTPKHLITATGQRVTLRCSPRSGDLSVYWYQQSLDQGLQFLIQYYNGEERAKGNILERFSAQQFPDLHSELNLSSLELGDSALYFCASSPRGYYGYTFGSGTRLTVV.

This rearrangement joins TRBV30 to TRBJ2-3; TRBD2 matches at 7 bases. CDR3 length: 16 amino acids. Germline CDR1 and CDR2: GTSNPN and SVGIG (reference sequence). J was trimmed by 5 bases and V by 0 bases; bases with no gene match: 11. CDR3 protein: CAWSVETAGAGDTQYF. The CDR3 DNA reads TGTGCCTGGAGTGTCGAGACGGCGGGAGCGGGAGATACGCAGTATTTT.

The CDR3 protein is CASSFTGGEQTQYF. The CDR3 region has the DNA TGTGCCAGCAGTTTCACCGGGGGGGAACAGACCCAGTACTTC. The chain combines TRBV5-4 with TRBJ2-5; 8 bases match TRBD2. Germline lookup yields CDR1 SGHNT and CDR2 YYREEE (reference sequence). V lost 5 bases and J lost 6; bases outside the gene matches: 9. The CDR3 sequence is 14 residues long.

This clone was counted a single time. This chain links TRBV10-3 with TRBJ2-5; 9 bases are shared with TRBD1. The junction had 9 bases not matched to a gene; V was cut back by 5 bases and J by 2 bases. Germline V gives CDR1 ENHRY, CDR2 SYGVKD. The CDR3 sequence is 16 residues long. CDR3 residues: CAISLTGGRGQETQYF. As DNA, the CDR3 is TGTGCCATCAGTTTAACAGGGGGCAGGGGGCAAGAGACCCAGTACTTC.

J is TRBJ2-7 and V is TRBV7-8; D gene uncertain. The V gene lost 3 bases and the J gene lost 4 bases, with 25 bases spanning the gap. Germline-derived CDR1 and CDR2 are SGHVS and FQNEAQ. CDR3 size: 18 residues. This CDR3 reads CASSLGRHGASLGYEQYF. DNA of the CDR3: TGTGCCAGCAGCTTGGGTCGACACGGTGCCAGTTTAGGATACGAGCAGTACTTC.

The J gene is TRBJ1-4, the V gene TRBV30; D gene uncertain. The V gene lost 1 base and the J gene lost 4 bases, with 13 bases spanning the gap. This CDR3 has 15 residues. The germline gives CDR1 GTSNPN, CDR2 SVGIG (reference sequence). CDR3 nucleotides: TGTGCCTGGAGTGCGGACTCAACGGGTAATGAAAAACTGTTTTTT. This encodes CAWSADSTGNEKLFF.

The rearrangement links TRBV30 to TRBJ2-7, with no clear D. This CDR3 comprises 13 residues. V was trimmed by 0 bases and J by 3 bases, leaving 9 bases between them. Germline values: CDR1 GTSNPN, CDR2 SVGIG (reference sequence). CDR3 residues: CAWSVGVLYEQYF. The CDR3 DNA sequence: TGTGCCTGGAGTGTTGGCGTCCTCTACGAGCAGTACTTC.

DNA for the CDR3: TGTGCCAGCAGTGAAGCGTACCAGGGCTACTATGGCTACACCTTC. It yields the protein CASSEAYQGYYGYTF. The gene calls are TRBV6-1 and TRBJ1-2; weak D call: TRBD1 (5 bases). This CDR3 is built from 15 residues. The V and J ends lost 0 bases and 3 bases respectively, with 11 bases between them. Germline lookup yields CDR1 MNHNS and CDR2 SASEGT.

The rearrangement uses TRBV9 and TRBJ2-1; 10 bases are a match to TRBD1. The CDR3 covers 15 residues. J gave up 3 bases and V 3 bases, and 3 bases lay outside the gene matches. Germline CDR1 SGDLS, CDR2 YYNGEE. The CDR3 loop reads CASSETGGVYNEQFF. The DNA for the CDR3 is TGTGCCAGCAGCGAGACAGGGGGCGTCTACAATGAGCAGTTCTTC. Looking up the rest from reference TRBV9 and TRBJ2-1 gives the full variable domain: DSGVTQTPKHLITATGQRVTLRCSPRSGDLSVYWYQQSLDQGLQFLIQYYNGEERAKGNILERFSAQQFPDLHSELNLSSLELGDSALYFCASSETGGVYNEQFFGPGTRLTVL.

The chain's CDR3 is CAWSRGVRASGNTIYF. CDR3 sequence (DNA): TGTGCCTGGAGTCGGGGGGTGAGGGCCTCTGGAAACACCATATATTTT. This chain connects TRBV30 to TRBJ1-3; weak D call: TRBD1 (5 bases). This CDR3 spans 16 amino acids. Germline assignment: CDR1 GTSNPN and CDR2 SVGIG (reference sequence). Trimming took 2 bases from V and 0 from J, leaving 14 bases between them.

The V call is TRBV7-8, the J call TRBJ1-1; no reliable D call. Germline lookup yields CDR1 SGHVS and CDR2 FQNEAQ. This CDR3 contains 16 residues. The germline V and J ends were trimmed by 1 base and 4 bases, with 16 bases remaining between them. CDR3 nucleotides: TGTGCCAGCAGCTTAGGCCGGTTCCCCGCGGGCACTGAAGCTTTCTTT. This translates into CASSLGRFPAGTEAFF.

This chain joins TRBV7-8 and TRBJ2-1; 7 bases are a match to TRBD2. J lost 9 bases, V lost 2 bases, and 19 bases had no gene match. Germline V gene sequence: CDR1 SGHVS, CDR2 FQNEAQ. This CDR3 has 18 amino acids. The CDR3 DNA sequence: TGTGCCAGCAGCTTAAGGTCGAGGTTCAGGGAGGGATCTGTTGAGCAGTTCTTC. Its translation is CASSLRSRFREGSVEQFF.

The chain carries TRBV28 and TRBJ1-5; D gene uncertain. CDR3 length equals 17 residues. V dropped 3 bases and J dropped 1 base, with 16 bases sitting between them. Germline V gene lookup returns CDR1 MDHEN and CDR2 SYDVKM. The CDR3 DNA sequence: TGTGCCAGCAGTTTTAAGGGAAGAGGTTTGAGCAATCAGCCCCAGCATTTT. It encodes CASSFKGRGLSNQPQHF.

The gene calls are TRBV7-2 and TRBJ2-2; perhaps TRBD2 as D (5 bases). V was trimmed by 1 base and J by 4 bases, leaving 13 bases between them. The CDR3 sequence is 16 residues long. Germline CDR1 and CDR2: SGHTA and FQGNSA. The DNA of the CDR3 is TGTGCCAGCAGCTTAGAGTCCCCTAGCCCCACCGGGGAGCTGTTTTTT. Its protein product is CASSLESPSPTGELFF.

This CDR3 reads CASSPRTMGTYEQYF. CDR3 bases: TGCGCCAGCAGCCCCCGAACTATGGGGACCTACGAGCAGTACTTC. The chain joins TRBV4-3 to TRBJ2-7; D unclear. The V gene lost 4 bases and the J gene lost 2 bases, with 15 bases spanning the gap. Germline CDR1 reads LGHNA; CDR2 reads YSLEER. The CDR3 covers 15 residues.

The rearrangement uses TRBV12-5 and TRBJ2-7; D unresolved. With 6 bases removed from V and 3 bases from J, the gap between germline ends came to 12 bases. CDR1 is LGHNT and CDR2 is FRNRAP in the germline V gene. The CDR3 has 13 residues. The CDR3 protein is CASGLPNSYEQYF. CDR3 bases: TGTGCTAGTGGCCTCCCCAACAGCTACGAGCAGTACTTC.